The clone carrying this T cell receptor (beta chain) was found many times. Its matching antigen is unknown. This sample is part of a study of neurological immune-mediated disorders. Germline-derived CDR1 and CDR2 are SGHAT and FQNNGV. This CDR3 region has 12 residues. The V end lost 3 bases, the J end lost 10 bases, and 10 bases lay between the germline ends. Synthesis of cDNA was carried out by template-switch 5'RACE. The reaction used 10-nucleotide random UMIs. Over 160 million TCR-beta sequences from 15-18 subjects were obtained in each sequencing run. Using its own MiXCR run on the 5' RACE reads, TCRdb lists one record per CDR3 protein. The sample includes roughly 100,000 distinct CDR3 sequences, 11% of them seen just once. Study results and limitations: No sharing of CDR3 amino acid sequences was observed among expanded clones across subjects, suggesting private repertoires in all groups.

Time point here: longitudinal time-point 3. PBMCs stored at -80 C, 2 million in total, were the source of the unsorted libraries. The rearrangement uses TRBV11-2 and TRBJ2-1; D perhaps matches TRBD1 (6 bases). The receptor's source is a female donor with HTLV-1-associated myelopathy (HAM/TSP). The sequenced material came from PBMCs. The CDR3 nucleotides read TGTGCCAGCAGCTTGGAAACAGGGGAGCAGTTCTTC. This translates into CASSLETGEQFF.